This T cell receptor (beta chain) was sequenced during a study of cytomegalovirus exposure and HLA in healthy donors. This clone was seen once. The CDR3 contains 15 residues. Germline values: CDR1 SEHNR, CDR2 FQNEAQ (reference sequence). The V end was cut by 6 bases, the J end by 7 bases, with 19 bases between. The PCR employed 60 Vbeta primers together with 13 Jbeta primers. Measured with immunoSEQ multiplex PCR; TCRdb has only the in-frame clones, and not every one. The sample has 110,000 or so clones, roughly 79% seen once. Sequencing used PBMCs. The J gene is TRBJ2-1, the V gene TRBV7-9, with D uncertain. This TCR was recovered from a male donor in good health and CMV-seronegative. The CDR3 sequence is CASSLTAAARNEQFF. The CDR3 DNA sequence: TGTGCCAGCAGTCTCACGGCGGCAGCTAGGAATGAGCAGTTCTTC.